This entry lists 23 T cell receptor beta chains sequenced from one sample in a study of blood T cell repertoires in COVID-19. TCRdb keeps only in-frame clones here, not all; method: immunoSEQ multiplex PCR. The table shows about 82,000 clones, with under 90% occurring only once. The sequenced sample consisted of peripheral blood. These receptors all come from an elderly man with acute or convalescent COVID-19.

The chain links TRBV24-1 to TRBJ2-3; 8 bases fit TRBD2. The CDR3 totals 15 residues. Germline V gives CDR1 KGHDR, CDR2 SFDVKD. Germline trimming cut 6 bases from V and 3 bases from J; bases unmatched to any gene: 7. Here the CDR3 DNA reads TGTGCCACCAGTAGACCGGGAGGGAGTACAGATACGCAGTATTTT. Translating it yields CATSRPGGSTDTQYF.

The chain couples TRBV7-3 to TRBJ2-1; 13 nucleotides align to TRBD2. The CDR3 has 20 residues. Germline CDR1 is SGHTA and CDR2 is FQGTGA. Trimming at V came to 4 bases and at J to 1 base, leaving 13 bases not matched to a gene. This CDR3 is CASSSRVGTSGRGSYNEQFF. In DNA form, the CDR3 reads TGTGCCAGCAGCTCCCGGGTAGGAACTAGCGGGAGGGGTTCCTACAATGAGCAGTTCTTC.

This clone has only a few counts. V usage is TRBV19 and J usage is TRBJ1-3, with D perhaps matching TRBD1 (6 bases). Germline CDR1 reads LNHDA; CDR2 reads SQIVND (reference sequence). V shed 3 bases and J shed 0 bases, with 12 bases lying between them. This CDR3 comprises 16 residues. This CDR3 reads CASSIGQLVSGNTIYF. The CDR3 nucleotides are TGTGCCAGTAGTATCGGACAGTTAGTCTCTGGAAACACCATATATTTT.

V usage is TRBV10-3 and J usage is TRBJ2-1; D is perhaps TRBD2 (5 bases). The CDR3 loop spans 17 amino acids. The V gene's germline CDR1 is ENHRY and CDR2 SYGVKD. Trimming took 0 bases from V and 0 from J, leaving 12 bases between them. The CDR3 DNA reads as TGTGCCATCAGTGAGTCCTTGAGCGGCTACTCCTACAATGAGCAGTTCTTC. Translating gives CAISESLSGYSYNEQFF.

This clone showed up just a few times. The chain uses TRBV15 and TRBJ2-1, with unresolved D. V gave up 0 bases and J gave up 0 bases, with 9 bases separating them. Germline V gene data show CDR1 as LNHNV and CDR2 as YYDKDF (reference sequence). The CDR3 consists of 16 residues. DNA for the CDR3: TGTGCCACCAGCAGAGATGGCCCTAGCTCCTACAATGAGCAGTTCTTC. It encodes CATSRDGPSSYNEQFF.

The CDR3 here is CASSPGTGNSNQPQHF. The DNA of the CDR3 is TGTGCCAGCAGCCCAGGGACAGGGAACAGCAATCAGCCCCAGCATTTT. The chain is built from TRBV7-9 and TRBJ1-5; 9 bases are shared with TRBD1. The CDR3 spans 16 residues. After removal of 5 bases from V and 1 base from J, the junction contained 6 bases not matched to a gene. Per the germline V gene, CDR1 is SEHNR and CDR2 is FQNEAQ (reference sequence).

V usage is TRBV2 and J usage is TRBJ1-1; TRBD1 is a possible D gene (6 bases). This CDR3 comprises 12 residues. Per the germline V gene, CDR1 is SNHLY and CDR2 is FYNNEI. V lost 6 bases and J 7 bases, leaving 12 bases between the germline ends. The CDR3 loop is CASRDSIVEAFF. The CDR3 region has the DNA TGTGCCAGCAGGGACAGCATAGTTGAAGCTTTCTTT.

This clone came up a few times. This CDR3 reads CASEASGLWEQFF. The CDR3 coding sequence is TGTGCCAGCGAGGCTAGCGGGTTATGGGAGCAGTTCTTC. The rearrangement uses TRBV7-2 and TRBJ2-1; 8 bases fit TRBD2. After removal of 8 bases from V and 10 bases from J, the junction contained 10 bases not matched to a gene. The CDR3 runs to 13 residues. From germline, CDR1 is SGHTA and CDR2 FQGNSA.

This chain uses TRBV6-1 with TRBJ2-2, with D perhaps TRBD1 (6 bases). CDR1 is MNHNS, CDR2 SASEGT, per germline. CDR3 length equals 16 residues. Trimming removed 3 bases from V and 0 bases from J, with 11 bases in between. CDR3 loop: CASSDWGLANTGELFF. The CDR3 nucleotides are TGTGCCAGCAGTGATTGGGGGCTAGCGAACACCGGGGAGCTGTTTTTT.

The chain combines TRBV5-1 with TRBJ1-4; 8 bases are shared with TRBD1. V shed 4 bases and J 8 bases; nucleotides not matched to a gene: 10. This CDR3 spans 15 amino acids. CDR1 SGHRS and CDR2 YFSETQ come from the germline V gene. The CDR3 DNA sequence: TGCGCCAGCAGCAATCCTCAGGGGGCTAGGGAAAAACTGTTTTTT. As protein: CASSNPQGAREKLFF.

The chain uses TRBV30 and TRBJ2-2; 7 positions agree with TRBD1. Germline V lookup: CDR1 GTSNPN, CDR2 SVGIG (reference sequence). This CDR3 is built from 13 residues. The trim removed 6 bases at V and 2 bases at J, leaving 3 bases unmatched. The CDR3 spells CACDRANTGELFF. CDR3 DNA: TGTGCCTGTGACAGGGCAAACACCGGGGAGCTGTTTTTT.

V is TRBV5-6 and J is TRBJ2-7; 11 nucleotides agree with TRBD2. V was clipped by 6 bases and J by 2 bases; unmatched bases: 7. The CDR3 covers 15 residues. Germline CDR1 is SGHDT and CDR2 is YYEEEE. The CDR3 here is CASNPSGRLPYEQYF. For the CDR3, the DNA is TGTGCCAGCAACCCTAGCGGGAGGCTACCCTACGAGCAGTACTTC.

CDR3 protein: CASSPGTDRGEGNQPQHF. The CDR3 DNA sequence: TGTGCCAGCAGCCCCGGGACAGACAGGGGAGAAGGCAATCAGCCCCAGCATTTT. V gene TRBV7-9 combines with J gene TRBJ1-5, with TRBD1 identical over 8 bases. V lost 5 bases and J lost 2; bases outside the gene matches: 14. CDR1 and CDR2 (germline): SEHNR, FQNEAQ (reference sequence). The CDR3 extends over 18 amino acids.

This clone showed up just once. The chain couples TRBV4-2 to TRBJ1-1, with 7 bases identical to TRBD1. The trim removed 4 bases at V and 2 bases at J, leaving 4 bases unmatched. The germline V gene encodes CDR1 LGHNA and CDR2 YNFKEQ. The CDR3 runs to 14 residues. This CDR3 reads CASSLTGLNTEAFF. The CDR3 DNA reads TGTGCCAGCAGCCTGACAGGGCTTAACACTGAAGCTTTCTTT.

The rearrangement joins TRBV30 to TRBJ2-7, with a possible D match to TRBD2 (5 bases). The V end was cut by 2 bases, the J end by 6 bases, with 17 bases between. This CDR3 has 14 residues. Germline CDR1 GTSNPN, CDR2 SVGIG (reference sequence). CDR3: CAWSPPRGIGEQYF. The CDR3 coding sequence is TGTGCCTGGAGTCCCCCCAGAGGGATCGGCGAGCAGTACTTC.

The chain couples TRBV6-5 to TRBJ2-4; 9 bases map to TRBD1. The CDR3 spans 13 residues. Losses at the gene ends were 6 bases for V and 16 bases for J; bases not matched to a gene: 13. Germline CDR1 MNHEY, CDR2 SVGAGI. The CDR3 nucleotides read TGTGCCAGCAGCGTACCGGGACAGGGAGAAGGTTACTTC. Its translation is CASSVPGQGEGYF.

CDR3 loop: CASSPPTRVEGYTF. The CDR3 nucleotides are TGTGCCAGCAGCCCCCCCACCAGGGTTGAGGGCTACACCTTC. The chain uses TRBV3-1 (or the pseudogene TRBV3-2) and TRBJ1-2; D is perhaps TRBD1 (5 bases). Trimming removed 4 bases at V and 8 bases at J, with 17 bases between. The germline CDR1 and CDR2 sequences are LGHDT and YNNKEL (reference sequence). CDR3 length: 14 amino acids.

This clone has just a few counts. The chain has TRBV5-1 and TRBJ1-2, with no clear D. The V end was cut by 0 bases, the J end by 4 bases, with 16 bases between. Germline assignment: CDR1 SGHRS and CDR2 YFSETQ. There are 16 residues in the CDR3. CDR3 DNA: TGCGCCAGCAGCTTGGCGGGCAATCTCGAGGGCTATGGCTACACCTTC. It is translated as CASSLAGNLEGYGYTF. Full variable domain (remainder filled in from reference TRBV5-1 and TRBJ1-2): KAGVTQTPRYLIKTRGQQVTLSCSPISGHRSVSWYQQTPGQGLQFLFEYFSETQRNKGNFPGRFSGRQFSNSRSEMNVSTLELGDSALYLCASSLAGNLEGYGYTFGSGTRLTVV.

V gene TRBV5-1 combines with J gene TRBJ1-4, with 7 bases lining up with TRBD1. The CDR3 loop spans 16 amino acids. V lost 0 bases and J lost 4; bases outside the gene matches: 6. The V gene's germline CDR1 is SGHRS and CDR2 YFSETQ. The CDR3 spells CASSLVSTGINEKLFF. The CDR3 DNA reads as TGCGCCAGCAGCTTGGTCTCGACAGGGATTAATGAAAAACTGTTTTTT.

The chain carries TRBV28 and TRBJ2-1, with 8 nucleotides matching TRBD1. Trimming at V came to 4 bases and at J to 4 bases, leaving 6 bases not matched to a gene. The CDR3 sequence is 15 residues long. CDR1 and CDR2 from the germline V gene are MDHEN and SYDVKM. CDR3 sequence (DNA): TGTGCCAGCAGTTCGGCCAGGGGGCTTTACAATGAGCAGTTCTTC. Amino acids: CASSSARGLYNEQFF.

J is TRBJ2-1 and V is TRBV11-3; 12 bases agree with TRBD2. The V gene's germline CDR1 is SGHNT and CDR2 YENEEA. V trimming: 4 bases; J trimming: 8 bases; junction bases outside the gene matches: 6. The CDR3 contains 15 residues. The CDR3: CASSSSTSGSYEQFF. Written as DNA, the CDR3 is TGTGCCAGCAGCTCCTCGACTAGCGGGAGCTATGAGCAGTTCTTC.

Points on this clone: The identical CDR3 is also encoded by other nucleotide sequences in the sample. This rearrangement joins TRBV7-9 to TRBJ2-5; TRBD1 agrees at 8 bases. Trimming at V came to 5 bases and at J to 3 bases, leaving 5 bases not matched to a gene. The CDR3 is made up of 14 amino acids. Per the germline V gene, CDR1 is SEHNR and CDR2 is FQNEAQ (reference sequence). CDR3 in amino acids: CASSLGQGKETQYF. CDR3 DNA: TGTGCCAGCAGCCTAGGACAGGGCAAAGAGACCCAGTACTTC.

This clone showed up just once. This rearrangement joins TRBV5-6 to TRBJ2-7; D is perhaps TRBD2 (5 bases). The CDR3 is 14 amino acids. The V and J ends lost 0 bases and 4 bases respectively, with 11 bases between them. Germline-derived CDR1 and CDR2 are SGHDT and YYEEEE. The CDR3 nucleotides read TGTGCCAGCAGCTTGGGCGGGCTGATTTACGAGCAGTACTTC. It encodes CASSLGGLIYEQYF.